The text below deals with one T cell receptor (beta chain). Researchers sorted participants into cohorts using their self-reported clinical history. Profiling relied on immunoSEQ multiplex PCR, and the TCRdb table lists in-frame clones only, not all of them. This table has 200,000 to 250,000 clones, less than 90% appearing once. The sample comes from a study of blood T cell repertoires in COVID-19. Overall study: Samples taken during acute and convalescent COVID-19 were collected in the United States, Italy and Spain. The cDNA or gDNA used as material had been derived from T cells, B-cell-depleted T cells, or PBMCs.

Germline V gene sequence: CDR1 SGHAT, CDR2 FQDESV (reference sequence). The CDR3 has 15 residues. The junction had 9 bases not matched to a gene; V was cut back by 5 bases and J by 4 bases. The chain uses TRBV11-1 and TRBJ1-2; TRBD1 agrees at 8 bases. This clonotype was sampled from a woman younger than 45 who had recovered from COVID-19. Sample: PBMCs or T cells enriched from blood (not recorded which). CDR3 region: CASSQDRGRTYGYTF. The CDR3 DNA follows: TGTGCCAGCAGCCAAGACAGGGGTAGGACCTATGGCTACACCTTC.